The rows below give T cell receptor beta chains drawn from one sample of a study of metastatic and nonmetastatic thyroid tumors. TCRdb re-clonotyped the PCR reads through MiXCR. The data contain 53,000 or so clones, 20% of them seen just once; the ten biggest clones take up about 4%. Material for sequencing was blood. These receptors were taken from a female donor with papillary thyroid cancer or a benign thyroid nodule (not recorded which). Some clones in this sample may be carry-over from other donors' samples. The CDR3 runs from the conserved cysteine through the conserved F or W. D genes are given only for firm matches. Size values are once, few and many counts, or a class for expanded clones, and some rows have none.

d_gene: TRBD2; abundance: many; v_gene: TRBV27; j_gene: TRBJ2-5; CDR3aa: CASSLVAGAETQYF; CDR3nt: TGTGCCAGCAGTTTAGTAGCGGGAGCAGAGACCCAGTACTTC
d_gene: .; abundance: .; v_gene: TRBV18; j_gene: TRBJ1-1; CDR3aa: CASSPPCGLTEAFF; CDR3nt: TGTGCCAGCTCACCACCATGTGGGCTTACTGAAGCTTTCTTT
d_gene: .; abundance: many; v_gene: TRBV4-1; j_gene: TRBJ2-1; CDR3aa: CASSQDHGSSNEQFF; CDR3nt: TGCGCCAGCAGCCAAGATCACGGGAGCTCCAATGAGCAGTTCTTC
d_gene: TRBD1; abundance: many; v_gene: TRBV6-7; j_gene: TRBJ1-3; CDR3aa: CASSQPGQGASSGNTIYF; CDR3nt: TGTGCCAGCAGTCAACCGGGACAGGGGGCCTCCTCTGGAAACACCATATATTTT
d_gene: TRBD2; abundance: many; v_gene: TRBV10-3; j_gene: TRBJ2-1; CDR3aa: CAISESIRLAGTNEQFF; CDR3nt: TGTGCCATCAGTGAGTCGATTCGACTAGCGGGGACTAATGAGCAGTTCTTC
d_gene: TRBD2; abundance: many; v_gene: TRBV24-1; j_gene: TRBJ2-7; CDR3aa: CATSDARTSLNEQYF; CDR3nt: TGTGCCACCAGTGATGCAAGGACTAGCCTAAACGAGCAGTACTTC
d_gene: TRBD1; abundance: many; v_gene: TRBV19; j_gene: TRBJ1-1; CDR3aa: CGTNNRDRYEAFF; CDR3nt: TGTGGGACTAATAACCGGGACAGGTATGAAGCTTTCTTT
d_gene: .; abundance: once; v_gene: TRBV4-2; j_gene: TRBJ2-3; CDR3aa: CASSQDPGETDTQYF; CDR3nt: TGTGCCAGCAGCCAAGATCCGGGGGAGACAGATACGCAGTATTTT
d_gene: TRBD2; abundance: few; v_gene: TRBV6-1; j_gene: TRBJ2-7; CDR3aa: CASSEGTSSYEQYF; CDR3nt: TGTGCCAGCAGTGAAGGGACTAGCTCCTACGAGCAGTACTTC
d_gene: .; abundance: many; v_gene: TRBV7-9; j_gene: TRBJ2-7; CDR3aa: CASSPLNRAYEQYF; CDR3nt: TGTGCCAGCAGTCCCCTAAATAGGGCCTACGAGCAGTACTTC
d_gene: TRBD2; abundance: many; v_gene: TRBV11-2; j_gene: TRBJ2-7; CDR3aa: CASIPGGGEVSYEQYF; CDR3nt: TGTGCCAGCATCCCCGGGGGGGGCGAAGTGTCCTACGAGCAGTACTTC
d_gene: .; abundance: medium-sized; v_gene: TRBV5-1; j_gene: TRBJ2-7; CDR3aa: CASSSKGVYEQYF; CDR3nt: TGCGCCAGCAGCTCCAAAGGAGTCTACGAGCAGTACTTC
d_gene: TRBD1; abundance: many; v_gene: TRBV9; j_gene: TRBJ2-7; CDR3aa: CASSVAGQGSSYEQYF; CDR3nt: TGTGCCAGCAGCGTAGCAGGACAGGGCAGCTCCTACGAGCAGTACTTC
d_gene: TRBD1; abundance: many; v_gene: TRBV19; j_gene: TRBJ1-6; CDR3aa: CASGPGQGARSPLHF; CDR3nt: TGTGCCAGTGGACCGGGACAGGGGGCACGATCACCCCTCCACTTT
d_gene: .; abundance: .; v_gene: TRBV20-1; j_gene: TRBJ2-1; CDR3aa: CSAKGERGTGEQFF; CDR3nt: TGCAGTGCTAAAGGCGAAAGGGGAACGGGTGAGCAGTTCTTC
d_gene: TRBD2; abundance: many; v_gene: TRBV20-1; j_gene: TRBJ2-1; CDR3aa: CSAPASGRANEQFF; CDR3nt: TGCAGTGCGCCAGCTAGCGGGAGGGCCAATGAGCAGTTCTTC
d_gene: .; abundance: many; v_gene: TRBV6-1; j_gene: TRBJ1-1; CDR3aa: CASSVDKNTEAFF; CDR3nt: TGTGCCAGCAGTGTGGACAAGAACACTGAAGCTTTCTTT
d_gene: .; abundance: medium-sized; v_gene: TRBV7-8; j_gene: TRBJ1-5; CDR3aa: CASSLAQSTQPQHF; CDR3nt: TGTGCCAGCAGCTTAGCGCAGAGCACACAGCCCCAGCATTTT
d_gene: .; abundance: many; v_gene: TRBV28; j_gene: TRBJ2-3; CDR3aa: CASSDHRPDTQYF; CDR3nt: TGTGCCAGCAGTGACCACCGACCAGATACGCAGTATTTT
d_gene: TRBD2; abundance: many; v_gene: TRBV20-1; j_gene: TRBJ2-1; CDR3aa: CSAKRTSGKLFF; CDR3nt: TGCAGTGCTAAGAGGACTAGCGGGAAATTGTTCTTC
d_gene: TRBD2; abundance: many; v_gene: TRBV25-1; j_gene: TRBJ2-2; CDR3aa: CASKDGRVDTGELFF; CDR3nt: TGTGCCAGCAAGGACGGGAGGGTCGACACCGGGGAGCTGTTTTTT
d_gene: .; abundance: .; v_gene: TRBV18; j_gene: TRBJ1-1; CDR3aa: CASSLAGQIPEAFF; CDR3nt: TGTGCCAGCTCACTAGCGGGTCAAATCCCTGAAGCTTTCTTT
d_gene: .; abundance: many; v_gene: TRBV19; j_gene: TRBJ1-3; CDR3aa: CASTEAAGSSGNTIYF; CDR3nt: TGTGCCAGTACCGAGGCGGCGGGTTCCTCTGGAAACACCATATATTTT
d_gene: .; abundance: many; v_gene: TRBV7-6; j_gene: TRBJ2-2; CDR3aa: CASSFATDTGELFF; CDR3nt: TGTGCCAGCAGCTTTGCGACAGACACCGGGGAGCTGTTTTTT
d_gene: TRBD2; abundance: .; v_gene: TRBV27; j_gene: TRBJ2-3; CDR3aa: CASSSISPGLAYFTDTQYF; CDR3nt: TGTGCCAGCAGTTCAATTTCGCCGGGACTAGCGTATTTCACAGATACGCAGTATTTT
d_gene: .; abundance: many; v_gene: TRBV15; j_gene: TRBJ2-1; CDR3aa: CATSISYNEQFF; CDR3nt: TGTGCCACCAGCATCAGCTACAATGAGCAGTTCTTC
d_gene: .; abundance: few; v_gene: TRBV30; j_gene: TRBJ2-7; CDR3aa: CAWSPPLVFYEQYF; CDR3nt: TGTGCCTGGAGTCCCCCCTTGGTCTTCTACGAGCAGTACTTC
d_gene: .; abundance: .; v_gene: TRBV28; j_gene: TRBJ2-5; CDR3aa: CAISSGNETQYF; CDR3nt: TGTGCCATCAGTTCTGGGAATGAGACCCAGTACTTC
d_gene: .; abundance: many; v_gene: TRBV20-1; j_gene: TRBJ1-6; CDR3aa: CSARGAGAKNSYNSPLHF; CDR3nt: TGCAGTGCTAGAGGGGCGGGGGCTAAAAACTCCTATAATTCACCCCTCCACTTT
d_gene: .; abundance: .; v_gene: TRBV20-1; j_gene: TRBJ1-6; CDR3aa: CSDRLGEAGGTPLHF; CDR3nt: TGCAGTGACAGATTAGGAGAGGCAGGAGGGACACCCCTCCACTTT
d_gene: TRBD1; abundance: many; v_gene: TRBV20-1; j_gene: TRBJ2-7; CDR3aa: CSASLRTGAYEQYF; CDR3nt: TGCAGTGCTAGCCTCCGGACAGGGGCCTACGAGCAGTACTTC